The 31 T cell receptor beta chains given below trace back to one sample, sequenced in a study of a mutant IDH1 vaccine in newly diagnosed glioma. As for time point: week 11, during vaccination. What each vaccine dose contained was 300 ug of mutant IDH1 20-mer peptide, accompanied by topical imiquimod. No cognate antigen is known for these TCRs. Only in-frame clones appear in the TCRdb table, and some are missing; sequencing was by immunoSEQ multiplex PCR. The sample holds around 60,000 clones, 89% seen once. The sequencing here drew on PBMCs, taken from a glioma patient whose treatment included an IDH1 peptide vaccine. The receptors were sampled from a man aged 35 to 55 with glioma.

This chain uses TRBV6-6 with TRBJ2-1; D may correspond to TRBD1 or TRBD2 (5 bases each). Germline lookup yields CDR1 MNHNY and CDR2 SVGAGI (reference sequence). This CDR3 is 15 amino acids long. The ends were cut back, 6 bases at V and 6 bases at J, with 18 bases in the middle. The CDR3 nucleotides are TGTGCCAGCAGCTCGCCGGGACCGAGCTTCAATGAGCAGTTCTTC. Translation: CASSSPGPSFNEQFF.

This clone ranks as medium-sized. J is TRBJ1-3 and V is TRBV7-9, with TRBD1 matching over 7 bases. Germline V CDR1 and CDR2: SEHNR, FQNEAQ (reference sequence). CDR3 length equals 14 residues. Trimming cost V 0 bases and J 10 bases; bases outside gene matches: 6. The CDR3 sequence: CASSLAATGSTIYF. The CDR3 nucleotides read TGTGCCAGCAGCTTAGCGGCGACAGGGAGTACCATATATTTT.

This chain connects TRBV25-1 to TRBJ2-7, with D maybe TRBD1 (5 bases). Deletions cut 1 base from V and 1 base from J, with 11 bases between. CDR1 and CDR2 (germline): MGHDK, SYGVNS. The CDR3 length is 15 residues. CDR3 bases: TGTGCCAGCAGTGAATCCAACAAGGGGTCCTACGAGCAGTACTTC. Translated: CASSESNKGSYEQYF.

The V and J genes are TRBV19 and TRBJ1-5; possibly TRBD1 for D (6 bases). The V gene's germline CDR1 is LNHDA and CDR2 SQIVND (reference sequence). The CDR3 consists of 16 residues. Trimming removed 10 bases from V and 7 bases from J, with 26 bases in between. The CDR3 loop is CANPTWGLRGGQPQHF. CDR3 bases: TGTGCCAACCCGACCTGGGGGCTGCGAGGAGGGCAGCCCCAGCATTTT.

The CDR3 is CASSPRQAGANVLTF. As DNA, the CDR3 is TGTGCCAGCAGTCCCCGGCAGGCTGGGGCCAACGTCCTGACTTTC. V and J are TRBV28 and TRBJ2-6; D is ambiguous. Per the germline V gene, CDR1 is MDHEN and CDR2 is SYDVKM. Trimming removed 5 bases at V and 2 bases at J, with 10 bases between. CDR3 length: 15 amino acids.

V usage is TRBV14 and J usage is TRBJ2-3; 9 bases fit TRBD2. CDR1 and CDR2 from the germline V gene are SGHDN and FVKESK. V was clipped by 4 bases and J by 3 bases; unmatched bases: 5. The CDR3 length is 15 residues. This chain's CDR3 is CASSPAGGWTDTQYF. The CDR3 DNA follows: TGTGCCAGCAGCCCCGCGGGGGGGTGGACAGATACGCAGTATTTT.

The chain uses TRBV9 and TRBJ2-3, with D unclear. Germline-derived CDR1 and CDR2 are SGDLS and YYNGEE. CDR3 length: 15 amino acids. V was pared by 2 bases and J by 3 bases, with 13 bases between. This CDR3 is CASSVSGRETDTQYF. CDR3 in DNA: TGTGCCAGCAGCGTCTCGGGCCGTGAAACAGATACGCAGTATTTT.

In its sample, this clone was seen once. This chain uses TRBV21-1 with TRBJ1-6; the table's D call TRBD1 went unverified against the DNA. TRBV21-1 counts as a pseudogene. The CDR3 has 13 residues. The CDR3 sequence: CASSRQGSSPLHF. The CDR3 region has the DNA TGTGCCAGCAGCAGACAGGGTTCTTCACCCCTCCACTTT.

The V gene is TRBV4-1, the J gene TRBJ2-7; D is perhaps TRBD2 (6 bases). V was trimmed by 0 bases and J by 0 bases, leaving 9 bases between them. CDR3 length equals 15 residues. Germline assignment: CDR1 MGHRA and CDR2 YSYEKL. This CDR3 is CASSQDGTRSYEQYF. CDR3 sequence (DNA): TGCGCCAGCAGCCAAGACGGGACTCGCTCCTACGAGCAGTACTTC.

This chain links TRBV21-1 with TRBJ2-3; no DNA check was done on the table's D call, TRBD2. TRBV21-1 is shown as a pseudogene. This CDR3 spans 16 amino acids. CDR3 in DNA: TGTGCCAGCAGCGGGCGAAGCTGGGAGGGCCCAGATACGCAGTATTTT. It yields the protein CASSGRSWEGPDTQYF.

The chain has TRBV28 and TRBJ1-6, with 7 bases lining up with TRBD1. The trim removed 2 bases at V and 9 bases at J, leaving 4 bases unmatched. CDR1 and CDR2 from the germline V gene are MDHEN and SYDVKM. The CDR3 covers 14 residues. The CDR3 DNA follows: TGTGCCAGCAGTTTAGGCGACAGGGCTTCACCCCTCCACTTT. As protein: CASSLGDRASPLHF.

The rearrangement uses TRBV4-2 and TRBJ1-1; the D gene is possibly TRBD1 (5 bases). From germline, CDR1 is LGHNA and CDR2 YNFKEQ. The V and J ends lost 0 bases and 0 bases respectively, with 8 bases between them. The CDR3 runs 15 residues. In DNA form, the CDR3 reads TGTGCCAGCAGCCAAGATTGGGGGGTGAACACTGAAGCTTTCTTT. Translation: CASSQDWGVNTEAFF.

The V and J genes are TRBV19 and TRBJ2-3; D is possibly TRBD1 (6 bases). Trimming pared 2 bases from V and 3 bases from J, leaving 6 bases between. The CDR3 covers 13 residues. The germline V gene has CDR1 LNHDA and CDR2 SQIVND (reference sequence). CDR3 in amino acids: CASSITGTDTQYF. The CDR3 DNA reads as TGTGCCAGTAGTATAACAGGGACAGATACGCAGTATTTT.

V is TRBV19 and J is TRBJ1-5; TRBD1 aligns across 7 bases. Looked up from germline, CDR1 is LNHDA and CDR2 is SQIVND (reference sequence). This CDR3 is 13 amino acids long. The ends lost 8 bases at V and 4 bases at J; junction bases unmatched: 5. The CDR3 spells CASSGQLNQPQHF. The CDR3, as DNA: TGTGCCAGTTCGGGACAGCTTAATCAGCCCCAGCATTTT.

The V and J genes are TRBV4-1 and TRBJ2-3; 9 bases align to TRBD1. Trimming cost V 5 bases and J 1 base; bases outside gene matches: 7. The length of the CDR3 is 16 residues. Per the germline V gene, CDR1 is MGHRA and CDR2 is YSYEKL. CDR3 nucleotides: TGCGCCAGCAGCGTCACAGGGGGCGTTCGCACAGATACGCAGTATTTT. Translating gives CASSVTGGVRTDTQYF.

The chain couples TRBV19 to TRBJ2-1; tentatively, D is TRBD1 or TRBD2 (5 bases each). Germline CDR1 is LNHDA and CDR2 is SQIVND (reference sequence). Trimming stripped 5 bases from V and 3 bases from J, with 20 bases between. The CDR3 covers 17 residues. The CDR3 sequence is CASSPRSRDPYYNEQFF. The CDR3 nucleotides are TGTGCCAGTAGTCCTCGTTCCCGGGACCCGTACTACAATGAGCAGTTCTTC.

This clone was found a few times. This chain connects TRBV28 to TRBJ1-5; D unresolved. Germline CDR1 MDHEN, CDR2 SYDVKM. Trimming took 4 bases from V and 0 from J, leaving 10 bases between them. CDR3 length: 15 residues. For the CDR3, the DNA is TGTGCCAGCAGTTGGGTCAGATATAGCAATCAGCCCCAGCATTTT. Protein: CASSWVRYSNQPQHF.

The CDR3 nucleotides are TGTGCCAGCAGTCCGACCTTCTACGAGCAGTACTTC. It yields the protein CASSPTFYEQYF. This chain uses TRBV28 with TRBJ2-7; D unresolved. The V gene lost 5 bases and the J gene lost 3 bases, with 8 bases spanning the gap. Germline V gene sequence: CDR1 MDHEN, CDR2 SYDVKM. There are 12 residues in the CDR3. Combining the CDR3 with reference TRBV28 and TRBJ2-7 gives the whole variable domain DVKVTQSSRYLVKRTGEKVFLECVQDMDHENMFWYRQDPGLGLRLIYFSYDVKMKEKGDIPEGYSVSREKKERFSLILESASTNQTSMYLCASSPTFYEQYFGPGTRLTVT.

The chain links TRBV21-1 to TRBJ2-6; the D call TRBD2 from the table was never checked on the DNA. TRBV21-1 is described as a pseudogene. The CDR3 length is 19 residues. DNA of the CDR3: TGTGCCAGCAGCAAAGAACGACTAGCGGGGAACTCTGGGGCCAACGTCCTGACTTTC. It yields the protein CASSKERLAGNSGANVLTF.

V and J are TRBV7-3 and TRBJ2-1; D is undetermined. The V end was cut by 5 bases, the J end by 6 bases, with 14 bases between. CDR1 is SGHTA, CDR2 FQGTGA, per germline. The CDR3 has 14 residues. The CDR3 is CASSPMASGNEQFF. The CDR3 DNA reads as TGTGCCAGCAGCCCCATGGCTAGTGGCAATGAGCAGTTCTTC.

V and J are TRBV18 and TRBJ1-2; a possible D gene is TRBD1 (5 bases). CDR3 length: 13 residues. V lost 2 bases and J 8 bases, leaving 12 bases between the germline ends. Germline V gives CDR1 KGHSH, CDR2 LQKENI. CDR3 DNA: TGTGCCAGCTCACCAAAGGGGACCGGCGGCTACACCTTC. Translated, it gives CASSPKGTGGYTF.

This CDR3 reads CAISDRGGNTGELFF. In DNA, the CDR3 is TGTGCCATCAGTGATAGGGGGGGCAACACCGGGGAGCTGTTTTTT. This chain uses TRBV10-3 with TRBJ2-2; D may be TRBD2 (7 bases). V lost 3 bases and J lost 2, with 10 bases in between. CDR1 and CDR2 from the germline V gene are ENHRY and SYGVKD. This CDR3 is 15 amino acids long.

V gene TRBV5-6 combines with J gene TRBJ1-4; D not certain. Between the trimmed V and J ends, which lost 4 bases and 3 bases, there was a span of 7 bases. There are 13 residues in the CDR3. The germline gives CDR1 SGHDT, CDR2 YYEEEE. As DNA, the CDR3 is TGTGCCAGCAGCAGGTCGGCTAATGAAAAACTGTTTTTT. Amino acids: CASSRSANEKLFF.

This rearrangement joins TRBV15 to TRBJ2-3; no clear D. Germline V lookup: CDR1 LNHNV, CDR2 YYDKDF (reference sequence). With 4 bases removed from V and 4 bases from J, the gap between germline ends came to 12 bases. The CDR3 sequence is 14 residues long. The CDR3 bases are TGTGCCACCAGCACCCAAGGGCGTGCAGATACGCAGTATTTT. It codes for CATSTQGRADTQYF.

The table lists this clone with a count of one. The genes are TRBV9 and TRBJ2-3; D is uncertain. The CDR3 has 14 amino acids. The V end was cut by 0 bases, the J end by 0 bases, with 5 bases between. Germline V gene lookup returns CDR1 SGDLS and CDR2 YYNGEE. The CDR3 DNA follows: TGTGCCAGCAGCGTAGGAATTAGCACAGATACGCAGTATTTT. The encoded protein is CASSVGISTDTQYF.

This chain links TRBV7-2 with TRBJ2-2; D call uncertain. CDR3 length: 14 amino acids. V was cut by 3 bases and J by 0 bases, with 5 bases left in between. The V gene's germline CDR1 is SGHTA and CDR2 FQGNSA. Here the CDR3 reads CASSFSSNTGELFF. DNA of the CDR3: TGTGCCAGCAGCTTTTCATCGAACACCGGGGAGCTGTTTTTT.

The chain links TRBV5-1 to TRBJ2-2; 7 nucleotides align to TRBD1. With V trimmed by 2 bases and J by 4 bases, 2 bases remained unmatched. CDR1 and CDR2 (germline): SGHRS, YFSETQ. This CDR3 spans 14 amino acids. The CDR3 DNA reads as TGCGCCAGCAGCTTACCAGGGGGCACCGGGGAGCTGTTTTTT. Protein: CASSLPGGTGELFF.

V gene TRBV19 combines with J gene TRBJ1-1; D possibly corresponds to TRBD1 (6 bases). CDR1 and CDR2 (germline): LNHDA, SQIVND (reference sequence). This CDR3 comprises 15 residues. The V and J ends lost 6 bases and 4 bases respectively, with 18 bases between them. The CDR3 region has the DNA TGTGCCAGTAGATACCAGGGGCTAGGTATCACTGAAGCTTTCTTT. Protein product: CASRYQGLGITEAFF.

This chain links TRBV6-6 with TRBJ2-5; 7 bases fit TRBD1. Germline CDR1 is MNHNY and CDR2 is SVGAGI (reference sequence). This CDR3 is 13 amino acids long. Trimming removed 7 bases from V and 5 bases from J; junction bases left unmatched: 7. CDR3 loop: CASTQTGSETQYF. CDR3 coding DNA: TGTGCCAGCACCCAGACAGGGTCGGAGACCCAGTACTTC.

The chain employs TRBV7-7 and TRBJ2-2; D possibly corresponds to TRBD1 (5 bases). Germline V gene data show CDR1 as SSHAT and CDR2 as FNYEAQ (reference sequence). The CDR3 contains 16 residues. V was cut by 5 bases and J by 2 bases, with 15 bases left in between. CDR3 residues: CASSATTDFNTGELFF. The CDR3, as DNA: TGTGCCAGCAGCGCGACGACAGATTTTAACACCGGGGAGCTGTTTTTT.

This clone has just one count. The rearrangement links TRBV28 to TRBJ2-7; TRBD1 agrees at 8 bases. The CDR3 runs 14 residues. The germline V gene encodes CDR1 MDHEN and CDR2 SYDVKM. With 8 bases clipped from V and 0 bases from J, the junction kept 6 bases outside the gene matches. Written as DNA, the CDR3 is TGTGCCAGCGGGTGGGACAGGAGCTCCTACGAGCAGTACTTC. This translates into CASGWDRSSYEQYF.